This TCR beta chain came from a study of beta chain features in type 1 diabetes. Trimming took 4 bases from V and 1 from J, leaving 9 bases between them. The germline gives CDR1 SGHTA, CDR2 FQGTGA. The CDR3 contains 14 residues. The study's findings and limits: Among patients, naive, central memory and Treg TCRB repertoires appeared more similar than among healthy donors.

Sorting of CD4+ naive, central memory, regulatory and stem cell-like memory cells was performed via CD45RO/CCR7/CD25/CD127/CD95/CD27. Without exception, sorted populations had purity beyond 98%. This clone came up a few times. The antigen remains undetermined. Of the isolated RNA, all was reverse transcribed, and so the sequenced material was expressed TCRB transcripts. Each sample of naive, central memory or regulatory T cells had, on average, roughly 3.4 million reads. The protocol was immunoSEQ multiplex PCR, while the TCRdb copy is restricted to in-frame clones and leaves out a portion. The sample contains 810,000 or so clones, about a sixth of which appear only once.

Sequencing was carried out using naive CD4+ T cells from blood. The J gene is TRBJ2-3, the V gene TRBV7-3; no definite D call. This sequence originates from a woman aged 18-35 years in good health. CDR3 sequence: CASSSSAGTDTQYF. In DNA, the CDR3 is TGTGCCAGCAGCTCCTCGGCGGGCACAGATACGCAGTATTTT.